This T cell receptor beta chain was sequenced during a study of blood T cells in healthy people across ages. Then a second PCR, running roughly 7 to 11 cycles, was carried out with a sample-barcoded 5' primer and a J-beta primer mix. TCRdb itself ran the 5' RACE reads through MiXCR, one entry per CDR3 protein. The top ten hold under 30% of the sample, which has over 1,500,000 distinct CDR3 sequences, about 39% seen once. This clonotype was recorded a few times. Its specificity is not known. General observations from the study: Versus aged donors, long-lived donors had higher diversity and more naive CD4+ cells.

V lost 9 bases and J 3 bases, leaving 18 bases between the germline ends. CDR3 length equals 14 residues. Per the germline V gene, CDR1 is SGHTA and CDR2 is FQGNSA. This receptor was identified in a human donor in good health. J is TRBJ2-7 and V is TRBV7-2, with D perhaps matching TRBD1 or TRBD2 (5 bases each). Sequencing input: blood. The CDR3 here is CASSRGDAGYEQYF. The CDR3 nucleotides are TGTGCCAGTAGTAGAGGGGACGCCGGCTACGAGCAGTACTTC.